These 10 T cell receptor beta chains came from one sample sequenced in a study of blood T cell repertoires in COVID-19. Generated by immunoSEQ multiplex PCR, the TCRdb table keeps only in-frame clones and is missing some. This sample has roughly 38,000 clones; 80% to 90% occur once, and the top ten carry over 1.5%. Specimen: peripheral blood. These receptor sequences come from a man aged 55-75 years with COVID-19, enrolled during active disease.

The rearrangement uses TRBV28 and TRBJ1-1, with 7 positions matching TRBD1. Germline CDR1 MDHEN, CDR2 SYDVKM. Trimming at V came to 7 bases and at J to 1 base, leaving 9 bases not matched to a gene. The CDR3 is 15 amino acids. DNA for the CDR3: TGTGCCAGCACCCCACAGGGGCAGGGGAACACTGAAGCTTTCTTT. It translates to CASTPQGQGNTEAFF.

The rearrangement links TRBV6-5 to TRBJ1-4, with 8 bases matching TRBD1. J lost 5 bases, V lost 6 bases, and 5 bases had no gene match. Germline CDR1 and CDR2: MNHEY and SVGAGI. The CDR3 consists of 14 residues. The CDR3 DNA sequence: TGTGCCAGCAGGGACAGGGTGAGGAATGAAAAACTGTTTTTT. This codes for CASRDRVRNEKLFF.

This chain uses TRBV13 with TRBJ1-3, with 10 bases fitting TRBD1. V gave up 5 bases and J gave up 0 bases; unmatched junction bases: 7. This CDR3 comprises 17 residues. Germline assignment: CDR1 PRHDT and CDR2 FYEKMQ (reference sequence). The CDR3 nucleotides are TGTGCCAGCAGCCTCCGGGACAGGGGAGTCTCTGGAAACACCATATATTTT. It encodes CASSLRDRGVSGNTIYF.

V is TRBV28 and J is TRBJ2-4, with 7 bases identical to TRBD2. The V segment lost 3 bases and the J segment 8 bases; nucleotides outside the gene matches: 7. From germline, CDR1 is MDHEN and CDR2 SYDVKM. The length of the CDR3 is 14 residues. This chain's CDR3 is CASSFLSGNHIQYF. CDR3 nucleotides: TGTGCCAGCAGTTTCCTCAGCGGGAATCACATTCAGTACTTC.

This chain connects TRBV5-1 to TRBJ1-1, with D maybe TRBD1 (6 bases). The germline CDR1 and CDR2 sequences are SGHRS and YFSETQ. V was shortened by 0 bases and J by 11 bases, with 14 bases between the two germline ends. The CDR3 sequence is 13 residues long. CDR3 DNA sequence: TGCGCCAGCAGCTTGGCCTATCCAAGGGGGGCTTTCTTT. Residues: CASSLAYPRGAFF.

The chain recombines TRBV5-4 with TRBJ2-3, with 8 nucleotides matching TRBD2. Germline V CDR1 and CDR2: SGHNT, YYREEE (reference sequence). The CDR3 extends over 13 amino acids. The trim removed 2 bases at V and 5 bases at J, leaving 1 base unmatched. This CDR3 reads CASSFAGGDTQYF. The CDR3, as DNA: TGTGCCAGCAGCTTTGCGGGGGGAGATACGCAGTATTTT.

The chain combines TRBV7-6 with TRBJ1-5; maybe TRBD1 (5 bases). Germline V gene sequence: CDR1 SGHVS, CDR2 FNYEAQ. This CDR3 spans 15 amino acids. Between the trimmed V and J ends, which lost 1 base and 6 bases, there was a span of 13 bases. This chain's CDR3 is CASSLDRQGAQPQHF. In DNA, the CDR3 is TGTGCCAGCAGCTTAGATCGGCAGGGCGCTCAGCCCCAGCATTTT.

The chain uses TRBV6-2 or TRBV6-3 and TRBJ1-1; a weak D match, TRBD1 (6 bases). Per germline, CDR1 MNHEY and CDR2 SVGEGT. CDR3 length equals 16 residues. V was trimmed by 6 bases and J by 0 bases, leaving 17 bases between them. CDR3 sequence: CASSLGGGRLNTEAFF. CDR3 bases: TGTGCCAGCAGCTTAGGGGGGGGCAGGCTGAACACTGAAGCTTTCTTT.

The table lists this clone with a count of one. The chain is built from TRBV5-6 and TRBJ2-7; 7 bases are shared with TRBD1. V lost 6 bases to trimming and J lost 3 bases; unmatched junction nucleotides: 6. CDR3 length: 13 amino acids. CDR1 and CDR2 from the germline V gene are SGHDT and YYEEEE. The DNA for the CDR3 is TGTGCCAGCACAAGGGACAGATACTACGAGCAGTACTTC. As protein: CASTRDRYYEQYF.

V usage is TRBV5-4 and J usage is TRBJ2-5; the D is unclear. The V end lost 1 base, the J end lost 2 bases, and 3 bases lay between the germline ends. Germline V gene sequence: CDR1 SGHNT, CDR2 YYREEE (reference sequence). The CDR3 is 12 residues long. This CDR3 is CASSLRQETQYF. The CDR3 DNA reads as TGTGCCAGCAGCTTGCGGCAAGAGACCCAGTACTTC.